Listed below are T cell receptor beta chains from one sample, sequenced in a study of T cell changes during pregnancy in multiple sclerosis. Some clones are missing from TCRdb's copy, which holds only in-frame ones; the method was immunoSEQ multiplex PCR. This sample has 25,000 to 30,000 clones, with around 90% found just once. Sequencing was performed on CD8+ T cells from peripheral blood mononuclear cells, taken before pregnancy. All receptors derive from a female donor with multiple sclerosis, enrolled in a pregnancy study. CDR3s include the opening cysteine and the closing phenylalanine or tryptophan. The order of the fields is J gene, V gene, clone size, D gene, CDR3 protein, CDR3 DNA. A D gene is named only where the DNA matches it firmly. Size values are once, few and many counts, or a class for expanded clones, and some rows have none.

>TRBJ1-2|TRBV14|once|TRBD1
CASSPGQGAGDGYTF
TGTGCCAGCAGCCCCGGACAGGGGGCCGGGGATGGCTACACCTTC
>TRBJ2-2|TRBV27|once|-
CASSDFDSTGELFF
TGTGCCAGCAGTGACTTCGACAGCACCGGGGAGCTGTTTTTT
>TRBJ2-2|TRBV27|-|-
CASSLSSGNTGELFF
TGTGCCAGCAGTTTAAGTAGCGGGAACACCGGGGAGCTGTTTTTT
>TRBJ2-5|TRBV25-1|-|TRBD2
CASSEWGGETQYF
TGTGCCAGCAGTGAATGGGGGGGAGAGACCCAGTACTTC
>TRBJ2-3|TRBV7-9|-|-
CASVPKPLPKAGRTDTQYF
TGTGCCAGCGTACCCAAGCCCCTTCCTAAAGCGGGCCGCACAGATACGCAGTATTTT
>TRBJ2-1|TRBV4-1|-|TRBD2
CASSQEIAGGYNEQFF
TGCGCCAGCAGCCAAGAGATAGCGGGAGGCTACAATGAGCAGTTCTTC
>TRBJ2-1|TRBV4-3|-|-
CASSQDKDSSYNEQFF
TGCGCCAGCAGCCAAGATAAGGACAGTTCCTACAATGAGCAGTTCTTC
>TRBJ2-7|TRBV28|-|TRBD2
CASSFSGTSHFAYEQYF
TGTGCCAGCAGTTTTTCCGGGACTAGCCATTTTGCCTACGAGCAGTACTTC
>TRBJ2-2|TRBV6-6|-|-
CASRLQGPGELFF
TGTGCCAGCAGGCTACAGGGTCCCGGGGAGCTGTTTTTT
>TRBJ2-7|TRBV11-3|once|TRBD2
CASSGLAGPGEQYF
TGTGCCAGCAGCGGACTAGCGGGGCCCGGAGAGCAGTACTTC
>TRBJ2-1|TRBV7-9|-|TRBD2
CASSLELREGNEQFF
TGTGCCAGCAGCTTAGAATTGCGGGAGGGCAATGAGCAGTTCTTC
>TRBJ2-5|TRBV11-3|-|-
CASSHVREFAETQYF
TGTGCCAGCAGCCACGTCCGGGAGTTTGCGGAGACCCAGTACTTC
>TRBJ1-2|TRBV19|-|-
CASSISGNYGYTF
TGTGCCAGTAGTATCTCGGGAAACTATGGCTACACCTTC
>TRBJ2-7|TRBV5-4|-|TRBD2
CASSRSSGSIEQYF
TGTGCCAGCAGCCGGAGTAGCGGGAGCATCGAGCAGTACTTC
>TRBJ2-7|TRBV6-5|once|-
CASTPTRQGKDEQYF
TGTGCCAGCACCCCAACCAGGCAGGGGAAGGACGAGCAGTACTTC
>TRBJ1-2|TRBV7-9|-|-
CASSSTSGQLNYGYTF
TGTGCCAGCAGCTCCACGTCAGGACAGCTTAACTATGGCTACACCTTC
>TRBJ1-1|TRBV29-1|-|-
CSVTGRGTEAFF
TGCAGCGTGACAGGTCGTGGTACTGAAGCTTTCTTT
>TRBJ2-7|TRBV4-3|-|-
CASSQESGEQYF
TGCGCCAGCAGCCAAGAATCGGGGGAGCAGTACTTC
>TRBJ2-4|TRBV27|-|-
CASTISGVAKNIQYF
TGTGCCAGCACTATTAGCGGTGTAGCCAAAAACATTCAGTACTTC
>TRBJ1-3|TRBV7-9|-|TRBD1
CASSYTTGGTGNTIYF
TGTGCCAGCAGCTATACTACAGGGGGAACTGGAAACACCATATATTTT
>TRBJ1-1|TRBV7-9|-|-
CASSLEVGENTEAFF
TGTGCCAGCAGCTTAGAGGTGGGAGAGAACACTGAAGCTTTCTTT
>TRBJ2-1|TRBV4-2|-|-
CASSQDAQEAYNEQFF
TGTGCCAGCAGCCAAGATGCCCAGGAGGCCTACAATGAGCAGTTCTTC
>TRBJ2-7|TRBV4-3|once|-
CASSQDRSYEQYF
TGCGCCAGCAGCCAAGACAGATCTTACGAGCAGTACTTC
>TRBJ2-2|TRBV6-4|few|-
CASSTGNTGELFF
TGTGCCAGCAGTACGGGGAACACCGGGGAGCTGTTTTTT
>TRBJ2-1|TRBV7-6|-|TRBD2
CASSFAGGPSEQFF
TGTGCCAGCAGCTTCGCGGGAGGGCCCTCTGAGCAGTTCTTC
>TRBJ2-6|TRBV28|-|-
CASSLLAGSGANVLTF
TGTGCCAGCAGTTTACTGGCAGGATCTGGGGCCAACGTCCTGACTTTC
>TRBJ2-7|TRBV27|few|TRBD2
CASSTLAGLPSEQYF
TGTGCCAGCAGTACCTTAGCGGGGCTGCCGAGCGAGCAGTACTTC
>TRBJ1-1|TRBV27|-|-
CASSLAATGTKAFF
TGTGCCAGCAGTTTAGCCGCGACAGGCACTAAAGCTTTCTTT
>TRBJ1-1|TRBV11-2|-|-
CASSSRDTEAFF
TGTGCCAGCAGCTCCCGGGACACTGAAGCTTTCTTT
>TRBJ2-4|TRBV7-2|-|-
CASSPEGSSGNIQYF
TGTGCCAGCAGCCCGGAGGGGAGTTCTGGAAACATTCAGTACTTC
>TRBJ1-1|TRBV7-9|-|-
CASSLVLGENTEAFF
TGTGCCAGCAGCTTAGTATTGGGAGAAAACACTGAAGCTTTCTTT
>TRBJ2-7|TRBV5-4|-|-
CASSYKDRNSYEQYF
TGTGCCAGCAGCTATAAGGACAGAAACTCCTACGAGCAGTACTTC
>TRBJ2-3|TRBV14|-|TRBD2
CASSLRLAGGMDTQYF
TGTGCCAGCAGCCTTAGACTAGCGGGAGGGATGGATACGCAGTATTTT
>TRBJ2-2|TRBV28|-|TRBD1
CASSSTGGYWSGELFF
TGTGCCAGCAGTTCGACAGGGGGCTATTGGTCCGGGGAGCTGTTTTTT
>TRBJ2-7|TRBV27|once|TRBD2
CASSDLLAGGYEQYF
TGTGCCAGCAGTGATTTACTAGCGGGAGGCTACGAGCAGTACTTC
>TRBJ2-5|TRBV7-6|-|TRBD1
CASTISRDREETQYF
TGTGCCAGCACCATTAGCCGGGACAGGGAGGAGACCCAGTACTTC
>TRBJ2-7|TRBV5-6|-|TRBD2
CASSLGPSGSYEQYF
TGTGCCAGCAGCTTGGGGCCTAGCGGGAGCTACGAGCAGTACTTC
>TRBJ1-5|TRBV15|-|-
CATSRERGSNQPQHF
TGTGCCACCAGCAGAGAACGGGGAAGCAATCAGCCCCAGCATTTT
>TRBJ2-7|TRBV30|-|-
CAWSVLGYEQYF
TGTGCCTGGAGTGTACTTGGTTACGAGCAGTACTTC
>TRBJ2-3|TRBV27|-|TRBD2
CASRTFLETSGPHPRDTQYF
TGTGCCAGCAGGACATTCTTAGAGACTAGCGGTCCCCACCCCCGGGATACGCAGTATTTT
>TRBJ2-2|TRBV6-4|-|-
CASSEGTNTGELFF
TGTGCCAGCAGTGAGGGGACAAACACCGGGGAGCTGTTTTTT
>TRBJ2-2|TRBV28|-|TRBD2
CASSNPGTSGRSAGELFF
TGTGCCAGCAGCAACCCCGGGACTAGCGGGAGGAGCGCCGGGGAGCTGTTTTTT
>TRBJ1-1|TRBV7-9|-|-
CASSQGIEAFF
TGTGCCAGCAGCCAGGGCATCGAAGCTTTCTTT
>TRBJ2-3|TRBV9|-|TRBD2
CASSHGTSGRESTDTQYF
TGTGCCAGCAGCCACGGGACTAGCGGGAGGGAATCCACAGATACGCAGTATTTT